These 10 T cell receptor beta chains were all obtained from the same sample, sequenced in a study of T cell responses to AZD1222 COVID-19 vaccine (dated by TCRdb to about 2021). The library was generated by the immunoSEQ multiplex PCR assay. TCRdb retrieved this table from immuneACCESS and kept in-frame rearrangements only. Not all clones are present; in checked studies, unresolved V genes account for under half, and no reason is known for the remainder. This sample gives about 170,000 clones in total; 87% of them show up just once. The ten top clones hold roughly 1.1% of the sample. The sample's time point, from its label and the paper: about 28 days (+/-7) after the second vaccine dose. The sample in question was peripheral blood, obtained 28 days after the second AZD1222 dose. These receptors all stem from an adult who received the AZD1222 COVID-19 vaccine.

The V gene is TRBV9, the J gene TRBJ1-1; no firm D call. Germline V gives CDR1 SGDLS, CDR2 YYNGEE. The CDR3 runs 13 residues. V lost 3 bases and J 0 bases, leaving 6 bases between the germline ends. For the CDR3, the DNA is TGTGCCAGCAGCGCCGCCATGAACACTGAAGCTTTCTTT. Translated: CASSAAMNTEAFF. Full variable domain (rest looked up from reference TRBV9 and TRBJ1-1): DSGVTQTPKHLITATGQRVTLRCSPRSGDLSVYWYQQSLDQGLQFLIQYYNGEERAKGNILERFSAQQFPDLHSELNLSSLELGDSALYFCASSAAMNTEAFFGQGTRLTVV.

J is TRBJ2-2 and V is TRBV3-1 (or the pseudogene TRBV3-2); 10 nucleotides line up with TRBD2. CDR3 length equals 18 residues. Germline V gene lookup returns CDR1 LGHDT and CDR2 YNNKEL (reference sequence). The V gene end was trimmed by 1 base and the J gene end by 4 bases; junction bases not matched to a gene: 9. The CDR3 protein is CASSQGISGGPGTGELFF. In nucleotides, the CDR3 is TGTGCCAGCAGCCAAGGGATTAGCGGGGGGCCGGGCACCGGGGAGCTGTTTTTT.

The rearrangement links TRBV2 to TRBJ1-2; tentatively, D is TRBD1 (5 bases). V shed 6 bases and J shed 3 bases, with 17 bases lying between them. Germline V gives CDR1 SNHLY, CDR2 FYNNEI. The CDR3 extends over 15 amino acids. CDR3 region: CASSAPPRGDYGYTF. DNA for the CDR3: TGTGCCAGCAGCGCACCCCCAAGGGGCGACTATGGCTACACCTTC. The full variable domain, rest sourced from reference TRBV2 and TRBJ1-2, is EPEVTQTPSHQVTQMGQEVILRCVPISNHLYFYWYRQILGQKVEFLVSFYNNEISEKSEIFDDQFSVERPDGSNFTLKIRSTKLEDSAMYFCASSAPPRGDYGYTFGSGTRLTVV.

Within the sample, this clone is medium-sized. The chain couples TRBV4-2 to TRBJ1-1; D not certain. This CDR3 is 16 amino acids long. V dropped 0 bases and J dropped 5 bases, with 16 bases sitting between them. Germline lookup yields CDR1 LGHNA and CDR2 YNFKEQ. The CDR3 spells CASSQDLGSGRTEAFF. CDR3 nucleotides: TGTGCCAGCAGCCAAGATCTTGGGTCCGGTAGGACTGAAGCTTTCTTT.

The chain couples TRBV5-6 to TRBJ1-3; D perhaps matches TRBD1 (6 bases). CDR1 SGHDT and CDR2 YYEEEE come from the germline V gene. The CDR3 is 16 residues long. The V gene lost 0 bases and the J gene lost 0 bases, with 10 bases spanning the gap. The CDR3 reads CASSLDWGRSGNTIYF. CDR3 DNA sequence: TGTGCCAGCAGCTTGGATTGGGGGCGCTCTGGAAACACCATATATTTT.

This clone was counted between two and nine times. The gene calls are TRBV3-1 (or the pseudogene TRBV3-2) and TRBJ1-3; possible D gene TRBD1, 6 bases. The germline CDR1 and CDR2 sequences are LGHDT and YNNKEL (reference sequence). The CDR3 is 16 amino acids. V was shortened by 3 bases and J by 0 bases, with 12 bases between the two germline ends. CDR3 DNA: TGTGCCAGCAGCCAGGGGGCAGGGGCCTCTGGAAACACCATATATTTT. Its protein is CASSQGAGASGNTIYF.

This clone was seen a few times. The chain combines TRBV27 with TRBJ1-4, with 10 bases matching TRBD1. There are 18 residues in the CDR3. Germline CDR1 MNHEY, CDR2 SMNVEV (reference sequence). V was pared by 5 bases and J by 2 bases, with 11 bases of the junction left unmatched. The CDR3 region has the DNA TGTGCCAGCAGTCCTTGGACAGGGGGTGGGGACACTAATGAAAAACTGTTTTTT. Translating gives CASSPWTGGGDTNEKLFF.

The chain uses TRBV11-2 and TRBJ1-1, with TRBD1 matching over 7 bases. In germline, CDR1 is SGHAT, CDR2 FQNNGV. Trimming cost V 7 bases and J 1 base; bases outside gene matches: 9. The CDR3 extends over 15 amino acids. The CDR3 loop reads CASTLTGVRNTEAFF. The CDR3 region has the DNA TGTGCCAGCACCCTCACAGGGGTCCGGAACACTGAAGCTTTCTTT.

The CDR3 spells CASRQENEKLFF. DNA for the CDR3: TGTGCCAGCAGGCAAGAAAATGAAAAACTGTTTTTT. This chain connects TRBV5-4 to TRBJ1-4; D call uncertain. CDR3 length equals 12 residues. The V end lost 5 bases, the J end lost 5 bases, and 7 bases lay between the germline ends. Germline V gene lookup returns CDR1 SGHNT and CDR2 YYREEE (reference sequence).

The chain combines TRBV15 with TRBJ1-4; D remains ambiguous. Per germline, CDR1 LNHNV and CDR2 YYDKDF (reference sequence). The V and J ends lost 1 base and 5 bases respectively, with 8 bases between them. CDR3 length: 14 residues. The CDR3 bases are TGTGCCACCAGCAGAGTGAGGAGGAATGAAAAACTGTTTTTT. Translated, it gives CATSRVRRNEKLFF.